This T cell receptor (beta chain) is from a study of a mutant IDH1 vaccine in newly diagnosed glioma. The overall study: Patients were started on vaccination 4-6 weeks after radiotherapy alone, or with temozolomide cycles. Of the patients given treatment, approximately 60% were male and about 38% were female, and a mean age of about 40 years was recorded.

V lost 1 base, J lost 0 bases, and 5 bases stayed unmatched. The V gene's germline CDR1 is SGHDT and CDR2 YYEEEE. This CDR3 region has 18 residues. Points on this clone: Its target is not known.

Documented time point: week 35, safety follow-up. Each dose of the vaccine consisted of 300 ug of mutant IDH1 20-mer peptide, with topical imiquimod. Patients underwent eight vaccinations, which took place in weeks 1, 3, 5, 7, 11, 15, 19 and 23. Only in-frame clones appear in the TCRdb table, and some are missing; sequencing was by immunoSEQ multiplex PCR. The sample holds about 42,000 clones, roughly four fifths seen once. The V gene is TRBV5-6, the J gene TRBJ2-6; 9 bases are shared with TRBD1. The input for sequencing was PBMCs, taken from a glioma patient whose treatment included an IDH1 peptide vaccine. This sequence originates from a woman aged 45-65 years with glioma. The CDR3 here is CASSLTGGLNSGANVLTF. In nucleotides, the CDR3 is TGTGCCAGCAGCTTGACAGGGGGCCTAAACTCTGGGGCCAACGTCCTGACTTTC.